These T cell receptor beta chains were read from a single sample in a study of blood T cell repertoires in COVID-19. The repertoire was sequenced with immunoSEQ multiplex PCR; TCRdb's copy has only in-frame clones and lacks some. Seen here are about 310,000 clones, roughly 89% observed once, and the top ten hold more than 8.5%. The sample consisted of PBMCs or T cells enriched from blood (not recorded which). The receptors here all came from a woman aged 18-29 years who had recovered from COVID-19. The CDR3 runs from the conserved cysteine through the conserved F or W. A D gene is named only where the DNA matches it firmly. Size is omitted from some rows. Given values are once, few, many or a class for expanded clones.

V	length	D	size	J	DNA	CDR3
TRBV18	15	TRBD1	NA	TRBJ1-1	TGTGCCAGCTCACCTGTGGGACAGGGGGGCACTGAAGCTTTCTTT	CASSPVGQGGTEAFF
TRBV29-1	15	NA	NA	TRBJ1-5	TGCAGCGTTGTTTCTGGGGGCGGAAGCAATCAGCCCCAGCATTTT	CSVVSGGGSNQPQHF
TRBV30	12	TRBD1	NA	TRBJ2-7	TGTGCCTGGGGGGACAGGTACTACGAGCAGTACTTC	CAWGDRYYEQYF
TRBV5-1	14	NA	NA	TRBJ1-1	TGCGCCAGCAGCCCGTCGGGGGTTAACACTGAAGCTTTCTTT	CASSPSGVNTEAFF
TRBV19	13	NA	NA	TRBJ1-1	TGTGCCAGTCAGACAGGTCCGAACACTGAAGCTTTCTTT	CASQTGPNTEAFF
TRBV19	13	NA	NA	TRBJ1-2	TGTGCCAGTACCTCCGGGAGAAACTATGGCTACACCTTC	CASTSGRNYGYTF
TRBV7-2	15	NA	NA	TRBJ1-5	TGTGCCAGCAGCCCCGTGGCGGTAAGGGGTCAGCCCCAGCATTTT	CASSPVAVRGQPQHF
TRBV19	12	NA	NA	TRBJ2-2	TGTGCCAGTAGTTGGGCTACCGGGGAGCTGTTTTTT	CASSWATGELFF
TRBV3-1/TRBV3-2	15	TRBD2	NA	TRBJ2-3	TGTGCCAGCATCCTGGGAAGCGGGGGGCCAGATACGCAGTATTTT	CASILGSGGPDTQYF
TRBV9	17	TRBD1	few	TRBJ2-3	TGTGCCAGCAGCGTAGACTCGGGACAGGGGGTAGTAGATACGCAGTATTTT	CASSVDSGQGVVDTQYF
TRBV11-2	17	TRBD1	once	TRBJ2-5	TGTGCCAGCAGCGGCGTAGTAACAGGGGGCGCGGGGGAGACCCAGTACTTC	CASSGVVTGGAGETQYF
TRBV6-5	13	NA	once	TRBJ1-2	TGTGCCAGCAGTTACCACATCGCCGGGGAACACACCTTC	CASSYHIAGEHTF
TRBV28	13	NA	few	TRBJ1-4	TGTGCCAGCAGACTCGGTCGCCCGGGTCGTCTGTTTTTT	CASRLGRPGRLFF
TRBV7-2	14	NA	NA	TRBJ1-1	TGTGCCAGCAGCTTAAACGGTATGAACACTGAAGCTTTCTTT	CASSLNGMNTEAFF
TRBV11-2	17	NA	NA	TRBJ1-3	TGTGCCAGCAGCCCAAAGACAGGTCAATACTCTGGAAACACCATATATTTT	CASSPKTGQYSGNTIYF
TRBV7-7	15	TRBD1	many	TRBJ2-1	TGTGCCAGCAGCGTGGGACAGGGCGGCTACAATGAGCAGTTCTTC	CASSVGQGGYNEQFF
TRBV6-6	13	TRBD2	few	TRBJ2-7	TGTGCCAGCAGTTACTGGGGGGGAGGCGAGCAGTACTTC	CASSYWGGGEQYF
TRBV9	16	NA	NA	TRBJ1-2	TGTGCCAGCAGCGCCGGAGGAGGGGTCGATAACTATGGCTACACCTTC	CASSAGGGVDNYGYTF
TRBV10-1	15	TRBD1	NA	TRBJ1-2	TGCGCCAGCAGTGTCGAAGGGGGCGAAAACTATGGCTACACCTTC	CASSVEGGENYGYTF
TRBV4-3	16	NA	NA	TRBJ2-5	TGCGCCAGCAGCCAAGATCGGGGGAGGTCCCGAGAGACCCAGTACTTC	CASSQDRGRSRETQYF
TRBV5-1	16	NA	NA	TRBJ2-5	TGCGCCAGCAGCTTGGCCGTCAGGGGCCCAGGGGAGACCCAGTACTTC	CASSLAVRGPGETQYF
TRBV6-5	14	TRBD1	NA	TRBJ1-5	TGTGCCAGCCAGGGACAGGGGGCCTCTCAGCCCCAGCATTTT	CASQGQGASQPQHF
TRBV6-5	11	NA	NA	TRBJ2-7	TGTGCCAGCAGGGCTTTTCACCAGGGGTACTTC	CASRAFHQGYF
TRBV25-1	16	TRBD2	NA	TRBJ2-1	TGTGCCAGCAGTGATCCCCAATGGGGAGGGGACAATGAGCAGTTCTTC	CASSDPQWGGDNEQFF
TRBV11-2	13	NA	NA	TRBJ2-5	TGTGCCAGCAGCTCAAACAGGGAACAGACCCAGTACTTC	CASSSNREQTQYF
TRBV5-1	15	TRBD1	few	TRBJ1-2	TGCGCCAGCGGCATGACAGGGGACTCTAACTATGGCTACACCTTC	CASGMTGDSNYGYTF
TRBV5-1	14	TRBD1	NA	TRBJ1-1	TGCGCCAGCAGCTTAAGGACAGGGCACACTGAAGCTTTCTTT	CASSLRTGHTEAFF
TRBV7-9	14	NA	NA	TRBJ1-2	TGTGCCAGCAGTCAGGCCGCGACTACCTTCGGCTACACCTTC	CASSQAATTFGYTF
TRBV9	13	NA	NA	TRBJ1-2	TGTGCCAGCAGCGTACAGGGGAACTATGGCTACACCTTC	CASSVQGNYGYTF
TRBV7-2	15	TRBD1	NA	TRBJ2-2	TGTGCCAGCAGTAACATTCAGGGGGCGAACGGGGAGCTGTTTTTT	CASSNIQGANGELFF
TRBV25-1	17	TRBD1	NA	TRBJ1-3	TGTGCCAGCAGTATTACAGGGGGCCGCCTCTCTGGAAACACCATATATTTT	CASSITGGRLSGNTIYF
TRBV7-3	17	NA	NA	TRBJ2-3	TGTGCCAGCAGCTCCCAACCGGACACCCTTGGGACAGATACGCAGTATTTT	CASSSQPDTLGTDTQYF